This is a list of T cell receptor beta chains from one sample in a study of T-cell reconstitution after alpha-beta-depleted transplantation in children. TCRdb ran MiXCR on the PCR reads and lists one entry per CDR3 protein. The top ten hold around a fifth of the sample, which has 90,000 to 100,000 distinct CDR3 sequences, less than 25% seen once. The input for sequencing was PBMCs, taken before TCRalphabeta/CD19-depleted stem cell transplant. The receptors shown here come from a boy between 2 and 10 years old with acute lymphoblastic leukemia, due to receive a stem cell transplant. Each CDR3 is given without its conserved first and last residue. A clone size is listed for some rows: how often the clone was seen (once, few, many), or a class if it is expanded.

len	v_gene	abundance	CDR3aa
14	TRBV3-1	many	ASSQEGLGSNQPQH
13	TRBV3-1	.	ASSQIRAGQETQY
7	TRBV29-1	.	SVGDGYT
9	TRBV5-1	few	ASSLSYEQF
10	TRBV20-1	.	SALGQAEKLF
16	TRBV4-2	.	ASSLSPGTSKAKNIQY
13	TRBV4-1	.	ASSQPGLERYEQY
14	TRBV29-1	.	SVEAYSSSSYNEQF
13	TRBV5-1	.	ASSPRETSYNEQF
12	TRBV5-1	.	ASSLGTKPYEQY
14	TRBV7-9	.	ASSLAGTPAREKLF
12	TRBV10-2	many	ASVSAVSYNEQF
11	TRBV6-1	.	ASTDRRGETQY
13	TRBV27	few	ASTPGTGMFYEQY
15	TRBV12-3/TRBV12-4	few	ASSPPGRARGPYEQY
12	TRBV28	.	ASSHRQGAGIQY
13	TRBV4-3	.	ASSTLARRGNEQF
14	TRBV20-1	few	SARDFMEVTTYEQY
10	TRBV7-8	.	AIGHPQETQY
12	TRBV5-1	many	ASSLLAGQGEQF
14	TRBV7-2	few	ASSSTSGSPADTQY
11	TRBV29-1	.	SVEDPASYEQY
12	TRBV5-1	.	ASSLATSVETQY
12	TRBV5-1	.	ASSSDRWNTEAF
13	TRBV20-1	.	SARDWDLSYNEQF
13	TRBV5-6	.	ASSFRGPGTGELF
14	TRBV3-1	few	ASSQGPGRGSGELF
12	TRBV28	.	ASRQGGDNQPQH
9	TRBV10-3	.	AISESSGYT
11	TRBV5-1	many	ASASSVNTEAF